This TCR beta chain was sequenced in a study of post-analysis software for immune sequencing data. Study-wide context: Secondary progressive, relapsing-remitting and progressive-relapsing multiple sclerosis were among the included disease courses.

Points from the study as a whole: F measure grouped same-batch samples tightly together. Patients had higher frequencies than controls of about five TRBV segments, including TRBV5-6, TRBV5-1 and TRBV20-1. Normalized Chao1 diversity was significantly lower in multiple sclerosis patients than in controls.

CDR3 length equals 15 residues. Per the germline V gene, CDR1 is SQVTM and CDR2 is ANQGSEA. Carried by the TCR beta cDNA libraries were unique molecular identifiers. About 500,000 cDNA molecules were obtained per 1 to 10 million input T cells. Each CDR3 protein gets one entry after TCRdb re-called the PCR reads with MiXCR. This sample has roughly 650,000 distinct CDR3 sequences, with around 64% found just once. Worth noting for this clonotype: Its antigen remains unidentified. Mismatch with germline at one junction end may stem from a read error.

The receptor's source is a girl aged 2 to 9 with multiple sclerosis. The gene calls are TRBV29-1 and TRBJ1-2; 11 bases map to TRBD1. The sequencing sample was made of blood. The CDR3 reads CNVAVDRGLNYGYTF. As DNA, the CDR3 is TGCAACGTTGCCGTGGACAGGGGGCTTAACTATGGCTACACCTTC.